A selection of T cell receptor beta chains follows, all from one sample in a study of Graves' ophthalmopathy and Graves' hyperthyroidism. TCRdb reanalysed the multiplex PCR reads using MiXCR and keeps one entry per CDR3 protein. There are 300,000 to 400,000 distinct CDR3 sequences in the sample; about a sixth occur only once, and roughly an eighth lies in the top ten. Sequencing was performed on peripheral blood. The receptors stem from an adult man with Graves' ophthalmopathy. CDR3s include the opening cysteine and the closing phenylalanine or tryptophan. The order of the fields is V gene, D gene, clone size, CDR3 length, J gene, CDR3 DNA, CDR3 protein. The D gene is left open where the match is weak. The size entry is marked missing in some rows and otherwise reads once, few, many or a size class.

>TRBV6-1|NA|many|13|TRBJ1-5
TGTGCCAGCAGTGCTGGGGGCAATCAGCCCCAGCATTTT
CASSAGGNQPQHF
>TRBV12-3/TRBV12-4|NA|few|11|TRBJ1-1
TGTGCCAGCAGTTCCGGGACAACAGCTTTCTTT
CASSSGTTAFF
>TRBV3-1|NA|many|13|TRBJ1-2
TGTGCCAGCAGCCCACAGGGAACTGATGGCTACACCTTC
CASSPQGTDGYTF
>TRBV5-1|NA|NA|16|TRBJ2-2
TGCGCCAGCAGGGAGGGGGCAGGAGCGAACACCGGGGAGCTGTTTTTT
CASREGAGANTGELFF
>TRBV6-2/TRBV6-3|NA|many|13|TRBJ2-7
TGTGCCAGCAGTCTCGTGGGGGGCAACGAGCAGTACTTC
CASSLVGGNEQYF
>TRBV3-1|TRBD1|many|14|TRBJ2-4
TGTGCCAGCAGCGACCGGGACAGGGCGAACATTCAGTACTTC
CASSDRDRANIQYF
>TRBV4-1|NA|many|14|TRBJ2-5
TGCGCCAGCAGCCAAGTTTCCGGGAGAGAGACCCAGTACTTC
CASSQVSGRETQYF
>TRBV30|NA|many|16|TRBJ1-2
TGTGCCTGGGGCTCTCTGACAGGTATAGGGGACTATGGCTACACCTTC
CAWGSLTGIGDYGYTF
>TRBV11-2|NA|many|16|TRBJ2-2
TGTGCCAGCAGCTTAGATCTGGGGTTGAGCACCGGGGAGCTGTTTTTT
CASSLDLGLSTGELFF
>TRBV6-2/TRBV6-3|TRBD2|many|16|TRBJ2-7
TGTGCCAGCAGTTACTCCATAAGCGGGAGATTGCACGAGCAGTACTTC
CASSYSISGRLHEQYF
>TRBV6-2/TRBV6-3|NA|NA|15|TRBJ2-7
TGTGCCAGCAGCCCCGGGAGAGGGTGGCCCGACGAGCAGTCCTTC
CASSPGRGWPDEQSF
>TRBV25-1|NA|many|13|TRBJ1-1
TGTGCCAGCAGTGAATATGGGAACACTGAAGCTTTCTTT
CASSEYGNTEAFF
>TRBV5-5|NA|NA|16|TRBJ2-4
TGTGCCAGCAGCTCCATTCCCGGGGGCATCGAAAACATTCAGTACTTC
CASSSIPGGIENIQYF
>TRBV18|NA|many|15|TRBJ1-6
TGTGCCAGCTCGCAGACGGGACAAGATAATTCACCCCTCCACTTT
CASSQTGQDNSPLHF
>TRBV6-1|NA|many|13|TRBJ1-5
TGTGCCAGCAGTGAAGTCAGCAATCAGCCCCAGCATTTT
CASSEVSNQPQHF
>TRBV19|NA|many|15|TRBJ1-5
TGTGCCAGTAGTAAGACCTTGGGTAATACCCAGCCCCAGCATTTT
CASSKTLGNTQPQHF
>TRBV12-3/TRBV12-4|NA|many|14|TRBJ2-7
TGTGCCAGCAGTTTGATGGAGAACTCCTACGAGCAGTACTTC
CASSLMENSYEQYF
>TRBV28|TRBD2|many|14|TRBJ2-5
TGTGCCAGCAGTCCTACTAGCGACCAAGAGACCCAGTACTTC
CASSPTSDQETQYF
>TRBV7-3|NA|many|15|TRBJ1-1
TGTGCCAGCAGCCCGGACGGAAGAACAAACACTGAAGCTTTCTTT
CASSPDGRTNTEAFF
>TRBV7-8|NA|many|12|TRBJ1-1
TGTGCCAGCAGCTCCCCTGCTCGGGAAGCTTTCTTT
CASSSPAREAFF
>TRBV29-1|TRBD1|NA|14|TRBJ2-2
TGCAGCGGCGGGACAGGGGGCCCCGCCGGGGAGCTGTTTTTT
CSGGTGGPAGELFF
>TRBV6-2/TRBV6-3|TRBD1|many|15|TRBJ1-2
TGTGCCAGCAGACCGACAGGGATTACTAACTATGGCTACACCTTC
CASRPTGITNYGYTF
>TRBV29-1|NA|many|13|TRBJ2-7
TGCAGCGTTGTAGCGGATCCTACCTACGAGCAGTACTTC
CSVVADPTYEQYF
>TRBV29-1|NA|NA|12|TRBJ1-1
TGCAGCGTTTGGTTGAGGGCCGCTGAAGCTTTCTTT
CSVWLRAAEAFF
>TRBV18|NA|many|14|TRBJ2-7
TGTGCCAGCTCACCCGACGCCGGCTCCTACGAGCAGTACTTC
CASSPDAGSYEQYF
>TRBV4-2|TRBD2|many|14|TRBJ2-5
TGTGCCAGCAGCCAAGATGAAGCGGGAGCGGACCAGTACTTC
CASSQDEAGADQYF
>TRBV20-1|NA|many|13|TRBJ2-5
TGCAGTGCTCCCCCGGGGGCGCGAGAGACCCAGTACTTC
CSAPPGARETQYF
>TRBV12-3/TRBV12-4|NA|NA|15|TRBJ1-6
TGTGCCAGCAGTTTATCTTACGGCGGGAGTTCACCCCTCCACTTT
CASSLSYGGSSPLHF
>TRBV20-1|TRBD1|many|17|TRBJ1-6
TGCAGTGCCCCTGGACAGGGGGCGTACGACGGGAATTCACCCCTCCACTTT
CSAPGQGAYDGNSPLHF
>TRBV12-3/TRBV12-4|NA|NA|15|TRBJ2-7
TGTGCCAGCAGTTTAGCCTACAGGGTTGAGGACGAGCAGTACTTC
CASSLAYRVEDEQYF
>TRBV20-1|TRBD2|many|13|TRBJ2-7
TGCAGTGCTAGTACGCGGGAGAGTGGCGAGCAGTACTTC
CSASTRESGEQYF
>TRBV12-3/TRBV12-4|NA|few|13|TRBJ2-4
TGTGCCAGCAGTTTGGCGATTTCAAACATTCAGTACTTC
CASSLAISNIQYF
>TRBV6-2/TRBV6-3|TRBD1|many|16|TRBJ2-2
TGTGCCAGCAGTTCGCTTAGACAGGGGGCCGTGCGGGAGCTGTTTTTT
CASSSLRQGAVRELFF
>TRBV12-3/TRBV12-4|TRBD1|many|18|TRBJ2-5
TGTGCCAGCAGCCTCTGGACAGGGTCTGTGCGTGGGGCAGAGACCCAGTACTTC
CASSLWTGSVRGAETQYF
>TRBV10-3|TRBD2|NA|17|TRBJ2-7
TGTGCCATCAGGGCCGGGACTAGCGGACTAAACTCCTACGAGCAGTACTTC
CAIRAGTSGLNSYEQYF
>TRBV20-1|NA|NA|12|TRBJ1-5
TGCAGTGCTTCGACAGCCTCGCTGCCCCAGCATTTT
CSASTASLPQHF
>TRBV6-1|NA|many|11|TRBJ1-1
TGTGCCAGCAGGTCCACAGGTGAAGCTTTCTTT
CASRSTGEAFF
>TRBV10-3|NA|many|13|TRBJ1-6
TGTGCCATCAGTGACAGGGAAGCTTCACCCCTCCACTTT
CAISDREASPLHF
>TRBV7-2|TRBD1|many|17|TRBJ2-4
TGTGCCAGCAGCTTAGTGGGACAGGGGGCTTCCAAAAACATTCAGTACTTC
CASSLVGQGASKNIQYF
>TRBV7-2|TRBD1|many|15|TRBJ2-7
TGTGCCAGCAGCTTAAACAGGGGGCAATCCTACGAGCAGTACTTC
CASSLNRGQSYEQYF
>TRBV12-5|TRBD1|once|13|TRBJ1-1
TGTGCTAGTGGCACAGGGGCGAACACTGAAGCTTTCTTT
CASGTGANTEAFF
>TRBV5-4|NA|many|15|TRBJ2-2
TGTGCCAGCAGCTTGGTGATGGCGGGCACCGGGGAGCTGTTTTTT
CASSLVMAGTGELFF
>TRBV6-5|NA|many|12|TRBJ1-2
TGTGCCAGCAGCCACAGTAACTATGGCTACACCTTC
CASSHSNYGYTF
>TRBV24-1|TRBD1|many|19|TRBJ2-2
TGTGCCACCAGTGATTTCGGGGCAGGGGGCTTAGGTAACACCGGGGAGCTGTTTTTT
CATSDFGAGGLGNTGELFF
>TRBV30|NA|many|14|TRBJ2-4
TGTGCCTGGAGAACACCCGGCGCCGGGAACATTCAGTACTTC
CAWRTPGAGNIQYF
>TRBV5-1|NA|many|13|TRBJ1-3
TGCGCCAGCAGCGCGGGACAACCAAACACCATATATTTT
CASSAGQPNTIYF